One T cell receptor (beta chain) is described in this entry. This clonotype was counted only a few times. This clone's antigen is unknown. No base-level quality is on record; no much larger clone is a single base apart. The sample belongs to a study of T cell repertoires in cytomegalovirus infection (dated by TCRdb to between 2018 and 2021). As for the study more broadly: The HLA type of each donor mattered for the analysis, because public TCR beta signatures pointed to carriage of CMV infection along with the matching HLA type. Overall study results and their limits: In both this cohort and an independent roughly 350-donor cohort, the cumulative frequency of public TCR beta family members distinguished carriers of CMV infection plus the relevant HLA type. The ex vivo response was dominated by HLA-C-restricted CMV-specific TCR beta clonotypes, which also provided the single most frequent clonotype in two of eight donors.

Sequencing was carried out with an Illumina HiSeq 1500. In TCRdb, the public reads were trimmed at Q25 with fastp and aligned with MiXCR, with productive beta chains retained. Each entry merges the rows of one CDR3 protein and shows their most common DNA and genes. The sample table lists a few hundred thousand distinct CDR3 sequences, roughly 13% of them with a count of one. The ten largest account for around 9% of the sample. V is shortened by 4 bases, J by 1 base, and the region joining them spans 12 bases. The CDR3, cysteine through phenylalanine, is 15 amino acids long. The retained sequence is limited to the CDR3, 45 bases, with the frame set at the first base. The germline V gene encodes CDR1 ENHRY and CDR2 SYGVKD.

The V gene is TRBV10-3 and the J gene is TRBJ2-3; too little of a D gene remains to name it. The TCR comes from a human donor in good health (CMV status not recorded). Some clones in this sample may be carry-over from other donors' samples. Input material: PBMCs. At the DNA level, the sequence is TGTGCCATCAGTGCGCTTCATCAGGGCACAGATACGCAGTATTTT. Translated, this gives CAISALHQGTDTQYF.